Reported below is one TCR beta chain. This specimen comes from a study of blood T cell repertoires in COVID-19. Study as a whole: Some COVID-19 samples were acute and others convalescent; all came from the United States, Italy and Spain. The cDNA or gDNA used as material had been derived from T cells, B-cell-depleted T cells, or PBMCs.

Germline V lookup: CDR1 ENHRY, CDR2 SYGVKD. The length of the CDR3 is 16 residues. Trimming at V came to 3 bases and at J to 3 bases, leaving 8 bases not matched to a gene. As originally analysed: It was from reference gene primer amplification that nucleated cell counts were estimated. TCRdb's table, derived via immunoSEQ multiplex PCR, lists solely in-frame clones and lacks some. V, J and clone size derive from that table, while D and trimming were established from the DNA sequence. This table has about 80,000 clones, almost 85% appearing once. The sequence was obtained from a man aged 80 or over with acute or convalescent COVID-19. Sequenced input: peripheral blood. J is TRBJ1-1 and V is TRBV10-3, with 9 bases that match TRBD1. CDR3 in amino acids: CAISDRTGEKDTEAFF. In DNA, the CDR3 is TGTGCCATCAGTGACCGGACAGGGGAGAAGGACACTGAAGCTTTCTTT.